One T cell receptor (beta chain) is described in this entry. Its antigen has not been determined. Base-call qualities are not available, and no considerably larger clone is one nucleotide away. This sample stems from a study of cytomegalovirus exposure and HLA in healthy donors (TCRdb year 2017). Some background on the complete study: An earlier analysis of about 560 of the donors reported about 280 Gb of sequence data and about 120 million unique TCR beta sequences obtained from around 170 million T cells. An early release that covered some 630 HLA-typed donors contained around 330 gigabases of sequencing data and 75 million to 100 million unique TCR sequences. Of the roughly 400 genotyped donors, 65% to 90% fell in the genetic ancestry cluster associated with self-reported Caucasian donors. The study aimed to test whether cataloging public T cell receptors could reveal signatures of past pathogen exposure. The T cell repertoires of around 730 subjects were profiled by immunosequencing and related to cytomegalovirus serostatus. A separate validation cohort of roughly 110 different subjects was used in addition to the roughly 720-subject first cohort. The study combined high-throughput TCR immunosequencing, statistical association of individual TCRs with disease status, and machine learning to predict cytomegalovirus infection status. In a later analysis, previously published TCR beta repertoires from several hundred donors were re-analyzed and high-resolution HLA genotyping was added so that TCR occurrence patterns could be studied. Rather than drawing on any new phenotypic data, the later analysis identified candidate immune exposures from TCR beta sequences and the way those sequences occurred across donors. To decide whether each TCR beta V gene segment behaved as functional or pseudogenic, an earlier analysis of 587 of the donors relied on high-throughput TCR beta sequencing. Donor age, sex, ethnicity and CMV serostatus were collected together with the repertoire data. In a later genetic analysis, genome-wide SNP genotypes for about three fifths of the roughly 670 donors were used, and that subset was treated as a discovery cohort. Every repertoire in the discovery cohort had been generated on one and the same sequencing platform. Both class I and class II loci were covered by HLA typing, at four-digit resolution. Typing coverage differed by locus: A, B, C, DRB1 and DQB1 were typed in roughly 620-630 donors, DQA1 in 500 to 550, DPA1 in over 600, and DPB1 in roughly 450. Because of strong linkage in the cohort, 4 to 6 DR-DQ haplotypes were treated as single units for association and clustering. Across approximately 400 genotyped donors of the cohort, an average of roughly 250,000 unique TCR beta nucleotide sequences per donor were sequenced, and roughly 20% of those sequences were non-productive.

The full study reports these points: It was suggested by the authors that the approach could potentially be generalized to other disease states and immunological phenotypes. Broadly in line with IMGT annotations, most TCR beta V segments showed up in productive rearrangements about 87% or about 30% of the time in an earlier analysis of roughly 590 of the donors. Compared with equally common non-associated chains, HLA-associated TCR beta chains in a later analysis were more clonally expanded and had lower generation probabilities. Compared with the roughly 670-donor mean, donors in an Asian-associated ancestry cluster had fewer N-insertions in productive TCRs, according to a later genetic analysis. In a later analysis, TCR association rates were found to vary across HLA loci, with the most associated TCRs seen for DRB1 alleles and the fewest for HLA-C alleles. Linkage disequilibrium might explain the correlated functional status among segregating V segments, but an unknown experimental factor could not be ruled out. V-gene and J-gene trimming of TCR beta chains was associated with a missense DCLRE1C variant in a later genetic analysis, and the association was replicated in an independent cohort. A further reported finding was that TCR beta sequences accurately predicted the HLA-A and HLA-B alleles for most subjects in the first cohort. A cluster of highly shared sequence variants was judged likely to be a technical artifact of the sequencing pipeline. According to a later analysis, parvovirus B19, influenza, CMV and Epstein-Barr virus appeared linked to several top co-occurrence clusters. A few of the identified cytomegalovirus-associated TCR beta chains were confirmed in vitro to be specific for cytomegalovirus antigens. The classifier was reported to diagnose cytomegalovirus status with high specificity and sensitivity in both the original and validation cohorts. In a later analysis, more than 15,000 TCR beta sequences were associated with specific HLA alleles at a false discovery rate of 0.05. Most CMV-associated TCR beta chains appeared to be HLA-restricted in a later analysis, and the HLA associations seemed to be driven largely by CMV exposure. When HLA alleles, especially DR and DQ, strongly co-occurred, attributing TCR associations to individual alleles was difficult. Roughly uniform sequencing depth across donors was assumed in presence/absence analyses, although this assumption may not hold. Because counts were too low, some 16 rarely observed V segments, including chromosome 9 orphons, were excluded from the earlier analysis of some 590 of the donors. Because HLA typing was missing for some donors at each locus, association tests included only the typed subset. Some IMGT-functional V segments, including TRBV6-2 and TRBV6-3, could not be distinguished by the 87-base-pair reads and were therefore excluded. A total of 150 or so TCR beta chains were listed by the study as associated with cytomegalovirus. CMV serostatus was the only immune exposure information available for the cohort. While some public TCRs were present in many individuals, most TCR sequences turned up only very rarely across donors. This cohort had only TCR beta chains sequenced, and the lack of alpha or paired-chain data limited which features could be detected.

Libraries were prepared through the immunoSEQ multiplex PCR assay. For the multiplex PCR, a mixture combining 60 forward primers for TCR Vbeta segments and 13 reverse primers for TCR Jbeta segments was used. Amplification of the CDR3 region of rearranged TCR beta genes was performed with a multiplex PCR assay on genomic DNA. The Illumina HiSeq System was used to sequence the amplified TCR beta libraries as 87-base-pair reads. As for the original processing: A later analysis counted about 80 million unique TCR beta chains across the 600 to 850 repertoires, and 10 million to 12 million of these chains were shared by at least two donors. Raw reads were error-corrected and collapsed into unique sequences with a nearest-neighbor algorithm that merged closely related sequences to remove PCR and sequencing errors. V, D and J gene segments were assigned by aligning CDR3 sequences to IMGT reference sequences. For a sequence to be retained, a match of at least six nucleotides was required to both a V gene segment and a J gene segment. A rearrangement counted as productive if the CDR3 had no stop codons and remained in frame with V and J, and every other rearrangement counted as non-productive. Following IMGT convention, CDR3 was defined as the stretch from the second conserved V-encoded cysteine up to the conserved J-encoded phenylalanine. The earlier analysis of roughly 590 of the donors excluded sequences that lacked an unambiguous match to a single V gene segment. In an earlier analysis of about 590 of the donors, a V segment was called functional when productive rearrangements were above 56.7%, and segregating when the standard deviation between donors exceeded 5%. A statistical classification framework was built to diagnose cytomegalovirus status from the catalog of TCR beta chain sequences. In a later analysis, V and J genes were assigned by comparing TCR nucleotide sequences against IMGT/GENE-DB human TR gene sequences. In a later analysis, CDR3 sequences and most-parsimonious VDJ recombination scenarios were assigned using the TCRdist pipeline. In a later analysis, each TCR beta chain was defined by its CDR3 amino acid sequence together with its V-gene family, and reads without a unique V-gene family were excluded. In a later analysis, 500 to 700 highly shared, low-generation-probability nucleotide sequences were removed to address suspected cross-contamination and a sequencing artifact. A later analysis calculated a clonal expansion index for each public chain from normalized within-repertoire ranks of inferred template counts. Generation probabilities in a later analysis came from a VDJ recombination model fitted to out-of-frame rearrangements, and those results were checked against IGoR. In a later analysis, hypergeometric tests were used to score TCR-TCR, TCR-HLA and TCR-CMV co-occurrence, with a repertoire-size bias correction applied to TCR pairs. To estimate false discovery rates, a later analysis permuted the HLA or CMV assignments 20 times. In a later analysis, co-occurring TCRs were grouped using DBSCAN, and TCRdist sequence similarity was added for clustering within HLA-allele-positive subsets. Co-occurrence clustering excluded repertoires with fewer than 30,000 or more than 120,000 public chains, plus five with anomalous nucleotide sharing. Sourced from immuneACCESS, this table was stored by TCRdb with only in-frame sequences that have V and J called. A share of the clones is absent; for the studies checked, an unresolved V gene accounts for under half, and the remainder has no known explanation. Clone size and the V and J calls come from that table; the DNA yielded D and trimming. This sample has some 190,000 clones in its table, and more than 60% of those were observed once. Of the sample, more than 1.4% falls within the top ten clones.

Based on the germline V gene, the CDR1 and CDR2 sequences are MNHEY and SVGAGI. The CDR3 holds 15 amino acids from the cysteine to the phenylalanine. Only CDR3 DNA remains: 45 bases, in frame from the first base. Trimming accounts for 6 bases at V and 10 bases at J, while the number of junction bases matched to no gene is 13. In total, over 600 healthy bone marrow donors made up the cohort. At the time of sampling, all cohort members were nominally healthy, though unrecorded immune exposures were likely present. The donor tested CMV seronegative, placing the donor among the roughly 350 seronegative members of the cohort. Every donor gave a peripheral blood sample, and the peripheral blood mononuclear cells from that sample were used for TCR beta sequencing. The Qiagen DNeasy Blood Extraction Kit was used to extract genomic DNA from the blood cell samples.

This receptor was identified in a man in his late teens or twenties in good health and CMV-seronegative. The rearrangement combines TRBV6-5 with TRBJ1-5; 9 middle bases align to TRBD1. Sequenced: PBMCs. The bases are TGTGCCAGCAGATCCGGACAGGGGCAAAAGTATCCCCAGCATTTT. Its protein is CASRSGQGQKYPQHF.